Presented here are 26 T cell receptor beta chains from one specimen sequenced in a study of blood T cell repertoires in COVID-19. Sequenced by immunoSEQ multiplex PCR; TCRdb stores in-frame clones only, minus some. The table has around 25,000 clones, roughly nine tenths seen once; the top ten hold roughly a sixth. The sequenced sample was peripheral blood. The receptors were gathered from a human donor with active COVID-19. The donor label of this sample is uncertain.

The V and J genes are TRBV5-1 and TRBJ2-3, with 7 nucleotides matching TRBD1. The CDR3 runs to 19 residues. The V gene end was trimmed by 4 bases and the J gene end by 0 bases; junction bases not matched to a gene: 17. Germline V gene lookup returns CDR1 SGHRS and CDR2 YFSETQ. The CDR3: CASSSSRTGGISSTDTQYF. CDR3 coding DNA: TGCGCCAGCAGCAGCTCACGGACAGGCGGAATTTCTAGCACAGATACGCAGTATTTT.

This chain links TRBV11-2 with TRBJ1-6; D is undetermined. The CDR3 has 15 residues. Germline assignment: CDR1 SGHAT and CDR2 FQNNGV. The V end was cut by 0 bases, the J end by 7 bases, with 10 bases between. The CDR3 bases are TGTGCCAGCAGCTTAGAGAGGAGACTAAATTCACCCCTCCACTTT. Encoded protein: CASSLERRLNSPLHF.

The chain has TRBV4-1 and TRBJ2-3, with D possibly being TRBD2 (6 bases). With 0 bases removed from V and 0 bases from J, the gap between germline ends came to 13 bases. The CDR3 is 17 residues long. Germline V gene sequence: CDR1 MGHRA, CDR2 YSYEKL. CDR3 nucleotide sequence: TGCGCCAGCAGCCAAGATTTTGGGGGGATTAGCACAGATACGCAGTATTTT. Its translation is CASSQDFGGISTDTQYF.

The chain couples TRBV5-1 to TRBJ2-5, with 7 bases matching TRBD2. J was trimmed by 2 bases and V by 3 bases; bases with no gene match: 4. Looked up from germline, CDR1 is SGHRS and CDR2 is YFSETQ. The CDR3 covers 14 residues. The CDR3 DNA reads TGCGCCAGCAGCTCCGGACTAGAGCAAGAGACCCAGTACTTC. Protein: CASSSGLEQETQYF.

This clone was found once. The genes are TRBV15 and TRBJ1-2; D is perhaps TRBD1 (6 bases). CDR3 length: 12 residues. The germline gives CDR1 LNHNV, CDR2 YYDKDF (reference sequence). V was trimmed by 8 bases and J by 2 bases, leaving 9 bases between them. CDR3 amino acids: CATGRGNYGYTF. Here the CDR3 DNA reads TGTGCCACCGGGAGGGGGAACTATGGCTACACCTTC.

The rearrangement joins TRBV6-2 or TRBV6-3 to TRBJ2-7; possibly TRBD2 for D (5 bases). Germline values: CDR1 MNHEY, CDR2 SVGEGT. The CDR3 has 13 residues. V lost 2 bases and J 3 bases, leaving 8 bases between the germline ends. The chain's CDR3 is CASSYPRGYEQYF. CDR3 DNA sequence: TGTGCCAGCAGTTACCCTCGGGGCTACGAGCAGTACTTC.

In the case of this clone: A junction boundary mismatches the germline segment, possibly from a read error. The chain combines TRBV5-1 with TRBJ2-7; 8 nucleotides align to TRBD2. Per germline, CDR1 SGHRS and CDR2 YFSETQ. The CDR3 totals 10 residues. CDR3 sequence reads: CASYSREGDF. Here the CDR3 DNA reads TGCGCCAGCTACTCACGGGAGGGCGACTTC.

This clone was picked up one time. The chain links TRBV28 to TRBJ2-3; TRBD2 might be the D (5 bases). V lost 2 bases and J lost 0, with 12 bases in between. CDR1 and CDR2 from the germline V gene are MDHEN and SYDVKM. CDR3 length: 16 amino acids. For the CDR3, the DNA is TGTGCCAGCAGTTTAGGAGCGGAGGCAAGCACAGATACGCAGTATTTT. Translating gives CASSLGAEASTDTQYF.

This rearrangement joins TRBV5-4 to TRBJ2-7; D possibly corresponds to TRBD2 (5 bases). CDR3 length equals 15 residues. From germline, CDR1 is SGHNT and CDR2 YYREEE (reference sequence). The V and J ends lost 4 bases and 0 bases respectively, with 14 bases between them. The CDR3, as DNA: TGTGCCAGCAGCCCGTCGCCGGGGAACTCCTACGAGCAGTACTTC. This sequence encodes CASSPSPGNSYEQYF. The entire variable domain, with the rest obtained from reference TRBV5-4 and TRBJ2-7, is as follows: ETGVTQSPTHLIKTRGQQVTLRCSSQSGHNTVSWYQQALGQGPQFIFQYYREEENGRGNFPPRFSGLQFPNYSSELNVNALELDDSALYLCASSPSPGNSYEQYFGPGTRLTVT.

The V call is TRBV19, the J call TRBJ1-2, with 9 bases aligning to TRBD1. The V segment lost 9 bases and the J segment 13 bases; nucleotides outside the gene matches: 18. CDR1 is LNHDA, CDR2 SQIVND, per germline (reference sequence). The CDR3 is made up of 14 amino acids. The CDR3 here is CARHLPGQGGSCTF. CDR3 sequence (DNA): TGTGCCAGACATCTTCCGGGACAGGGAGGGTCCTGCACCTTC.

The chain is built from TRBV10-1 and TRBJ2-3; 9 bases match TRBD2. In germline, CDR1 is WNHNN, CDR2 SYGVQD (reference sequence). CDR3 length: 16 residues. V lost 3 bases to trimming and J lost 4 bases; unmatched junction nucleotides: 8. Written as DNA, the CDR3 is TGCGCCAGCAGTGATCGTATACTAGCGGGCTCAGATACGCAGTATTTT. As protein: CASSDRILAGSDTQYF.

The chain couples TRBV4-1 to TRBJ2-7; 11 bases match TRBD2. Germline V gives CDR1 MGHRA, CDR2 YSYEKL. V gave up 0 bases and J gave up 3 bases; unmatched junction bases: 10. The CDR3 has 18 residues. The CDR3 sequence is CASSQDELAGAPGYEQYF. The CDR3 DNA follows: TGCGCCAGCAGCCAAGATGAACTAGCGGGAGCGCCGGGCTACGAGCAGTACTTC.

The J gene is TRBJ1-2, the V gene TRBV6-5; the D gene is possibly TRBD1 (5 bases). Germline-derived CDR1 and CDR2 are MNHEY and SVGAGI. The CDR3 is 15 residues long. V was trimmed by 2 bases and J by 8 bases, leaving 18 bases between them. Here the CDR3 reads CASSYVRQGQVGYTF. The CDR3 DNA reads TGTGCCAGCAGTTACGTCCGGCAGGGTCAGGTCGGCTACACCTTC.

The chain employs TRBV11-3 and TRBJ2-7; TRBD2 is a possible D gene (6 bases). Looked up from germline, CDR1 is SGHNT and CDR2 is YENEEA. V was shortened by 7 bases and J by 0 bases, with 10 bases between the two germline ends. The CDR3 is 13 amino acids. The CDR3 spells CASTAGLSYEQYF. The CDR3, as DNA: TGTGCCAGCACGGCGGGACTCTCCTACGAGCAGTACTTC.

The chain employs TRBV13 and TRBJ2-1; 9 bases line up with TRBD2. V lost 5 bases to trimming and J lost 3 bases; unmatched junction nucleotides: 8. The CDR3 spans 16 residues. Germline CDR1 PRHDT, CDR2 FYEKMQ (reference sequence). The CDR3 sequence is CASSHSQRGVYNEQFF. CDR3 DNA sequence: TGTGCCAGCAGCCACTCTCAGCGGGGGGTCTACAATGAGCAGTTCTTC.

This chain links TRBV29-1 with TRBJ2-5; 11 positions agree with TRBD2. Trimming took 7 bases from V and 2 from J; bases not matched to a gene: 3. This CDR3 contains 13 residues. Per the germline V gene, CDR1 is SQVTM and CDR2 is ANQGSEA. The CDR3 reads CSAVAGGQETQYF. The CDR3 nucleotides read TGCAGCGCAGTAGCGGGAGGGCAAGAGACCCAGTACTTC.

This chain links TRBV5-1 with TRBJ2-3; D may be TRBD1 (7 bases). V gave up 4 bases and J gave up 6 bases, with 15 bases separating them. The CDR3 length is 14 residues. CDR1 is SGHRS, CDR2 YFSETQ, per germline. CDR3 bases: TGCGCCAGCAGCAGCAGGGGGAGGTGGGATACGCAGTATTTT. It encodes CASSSRGRWDTQYF.

The CDR3 DNA follows: TGTGCCAGCAGCCAACAGACAGGGGTGAGCTCCTACGAGCAGTACTTC. Protein sequence: CASSQQTGVSSYEQYF. This chain connects TRBV7-2 to TRBJ2-7; 8 bases are a match to TRBD1. The trim removed 5 bases at V and 0 bases at J, leaving 9 bases unmatched. Germline V gives CDR1 SGHTA, CDR2 FQGNSA. The CDR3 spans 16 residues.

V and J are TRBV19 and TRBJ1-1; D might be TRBD1 (6 bases). V lost 6 bases and J lost 1, with 12 bases in between. Per the germline V gene, CDR1 is LNHDA and CDR2 is SQIVND (reference sequence). The CDR3 has 14 residues. CDR3 sequence: CASSPSTGNTEAFF. CDR3 bases: TGTGCCAGTAGCCCCTCGACAGGGAACACTGAAGCTTTCTTT.

This clone has just one count. This chain joins TRBV19 and TRBJ2-2; D unclear. Germline V gene lookup returns CDR1 LNHDA and CDR2 SQIVND (reference sequence). The V gene lost 3 bases and the J gene lost 7 bases, with 3 bases spanning the gap. The CDR3 runs 11 residues. The CDR3 region is CASSIYGELFF. Written as DNA, the CDR3 is TGTGCCAGTAGTATCTACGGGGAGCTGTTTTTT.

This clone was found once. The chain recombines TRBV5-1 with TRBJ2-1; D is perhaps TRBD2 (5 bases). With 0 bases removed from V and 5 bases from J, the gap between germline ends came to 12 bases. Germline CDR1 is SGHRS and CDR2 is YFSETQ. This CDR3 has 15 amino acids. The CDR3, as DNA: TGCGCCAGCAGCTTGGCATCCGGGATACACAATGAGCAGTTCTTC. Amino acids: CASSLASGIHNEQFF. Filled out from reference TRBV5-1 and TRBJ2-1, the complete variable domain reads KAGVTQTPRYLIKTRGQQVTLSCSPISGHRSVSWYQQTPGQGLQFLFEYFSETQRNKGNFPGRFSGRQFSNSRSEMNVSTLELGDSALYLCASSLASGIHNEQFFGPGTRLTVL.

The V gene is TRBV7-3, the J gene TRBJ2-1, with D uncertain. Germline V gene sequence: CDR1 SGHTA, CDR2 FQGTGA. V was shortened by 5 bases and J by 2 bases, with 7 bases between the two germline ends. This CDR3 has 13 residues. CDR3 in amino acids: CASSLTTYNEQFF. DNA of the CDR3: TGTGCCAGCAGCCTGACAACCTACAATGAGCAGTTCTTC.

The CDR3 reads CASSPRTGGAGGRNYEQYF. CDR3 coding DNA: TGTGCCAGCTCACCACGGACAGGGGGCGCGGGAGGGCGAAACTACGAGCAGTACTTC. This chain joins TRBV18 and TRBJ2-7, with 11 bases identical to TRBD1. V dropped 1 base and J dropped 3; count of bases not matched to a gene: 14. Germline V gives CDR1 KGHSH, CDR2 LQKENI. This CDR3 contains 19 residues.

CDR3 loop: CASSQEYNEQFF. CDR3 nucleotides: TGTGCCAGCAGCCAGGAGTACAATGAGCAGTTCTTC. The chain employs TRBV7-8 and TRBJ2-1, with no clear D. Trimming cost V 5 bases and J 4 bases, with 6 bases left between them. Germline loops: CDR1 SGHVS, CDR2 FQNEAQ. This CDR3 is built from 12 residues.

The chain couples TRBV6-6 to TRBJ2-1, with TRBD2 identical over 10 bases. The CDR3 is 16 residues long. V gave up 6 bases and J gave up 4 bases; unmatched junction bases: 9. The germline V gene encodes CDR1 MNHNY and CDR2 SVGAGI (reference sequence). The CDR3 loop reads CASSLLAGGLYNEQFF. The CDR3 nucleotides read TGTGCCAGCAGCCTATTAGCGGGAGGCCTGTACAATGAGCAGTTCTTC.

The V gene is TRBV19, the J gene TRBJ2-5, with D perhaps TRBD1 (5 bases). Germline values: CDR1 LNHDA, CDR2 SQIVND (reference sequence). The germline V and J ends were trimmed by 0 bases and 2 bases, with 13 bases remaining between them. This CDR3 comprises 16 residues. CDR3 in amino acids: CASSIEEVKGQETQYF. In DNA, the CDR3 is TGTGCCAGTAGTATAGAGGAAGTTAAGGGGCAAGAGACCCAGTACTTC.